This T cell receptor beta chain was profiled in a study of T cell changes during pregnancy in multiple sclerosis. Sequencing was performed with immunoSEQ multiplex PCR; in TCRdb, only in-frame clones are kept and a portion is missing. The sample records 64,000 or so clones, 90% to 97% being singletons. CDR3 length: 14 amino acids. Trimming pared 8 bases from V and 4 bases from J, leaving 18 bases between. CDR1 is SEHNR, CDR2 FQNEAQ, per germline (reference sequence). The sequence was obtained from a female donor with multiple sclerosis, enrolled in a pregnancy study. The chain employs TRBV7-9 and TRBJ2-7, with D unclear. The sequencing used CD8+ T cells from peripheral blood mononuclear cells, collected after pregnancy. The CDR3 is CASSQLSIGYEQYF. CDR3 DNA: TGTGCCAGCTCCCAGCTGTCCATCGGGTACGAGCAGTACTTC.